Below are 29 T cell receptor beta chains sequenced from a single sample in a study of patients and donors after allogeneic stem cell transplantation. TCRdb re-derived calls from the RT-PCR reads in MiXCR, one entry per CDR3 protein. Among around 600 distinct CDR3 sequences, approximately 1.5% were seen once, and the ten largest hold over 35%. What was sequenced was blood, either unsorted or a sorted T cell fraction (not recorded which). The receptors here all came from a human donor who was either an allogeneic HSCT recipient or a stem cell or donor lymphocyte infusion donor (not recorded which). It is not recorded whose cells these are; they may come from a transplant donor.

In its sample, this clonotype is medium-sized. The chain combines TRBV15 with TRBJ2-3; no clear D gene. The CDR3 consists of 14 residues. CDR1 is LNHNV and CDR2 is YYDKDF in the germline V gene (reference sequence). Trimming shortened V by 0 bases and J by 5 bases, and 9 bases separated the two germline ends. The CDR3 is CATSRESIGDTQYF. As DNA, the CDR3 is TGTGCCACCAGCAGAGAGAGCATAGGAGATACGCAGTATTTT.

This clonotype counts as medium-sized. The chain has TRBV11-3 and TRBJ2-7; D not resolved. The CDR3 length is 12 residues. Germline V lookup: CDR1 SGHNT, CDR2 YENEEA. V shed 5 bases and J shed 3 bases, with 8 bases lying between them. This chain's CDR3 is CASSGYDYEQYF. The CDR3, as DNA: TGTGCCAGCAGCGGATACGACTACGAGCAGTACTTC.

By share, this clonotype ranks as medium-sized. The V and J genes are TRBV11-2 and TRBJ1-4; no definite D call. The germline V gene encodes CDR1 SGHAT and CDR2 FQNNGV. The CDR3 consists of 16 residues. Trimming left V 6 bases short and J 6 bases short, with 20 bases between. CDR3 DNA sequence: TGTGCCAGCAGTTCTCCCCTTCTGGGAGTGGATGAAAAACTGTTTTTT. It specifies CASSSPLLGVDEKLFF.

Within the sample, this clonotype is large. J is TRBJ1-5 and V is TRBV4-1; tentative D call: TRBD1 (5 bases). The CDR3 contains 15 residues. Between the trimmed V and J ends, which lost 0 bases and 3 bases, there was a span of 9 bases. Germline CDR1 MGHRA, CDR2 YSYEKL. For the CDR3, the DNA is TGCGCCAGCAGCCAAGATAGGGGAATCAATCAGCCCCAGCATTTT. This translates into CASSQDRGINQPQHF.

This clonotype is medium-sized by share. The chain uses TRBV6-2 or TRBV6-3 and TRBJ2-7; TRBD1 is a possible D gene (5 bases). The germline V and J ends were trimmed by 4 bases and 6 bases, with 16 bases remaining between them. Germline values: CDR1 MNHEY, CDR2 SVGEGT. The CDR3 totals 14 residues. This CDR3 is CASSLDSGASEQYF. The CDR3, as DNA: TGTGCCAGCAGTTTAGACAGTGGAGCGTCCGAGCAGTACTTC.

This clonotype is judged medium-sized. The chain recombines TRBV29-1 with TRBJ2-3; tentatively, D is TRBD1 (5 bases). V gave up 7 bases and J gave up 9 bases, with 17 bases separating them. CDR1 SQVTM and CDR2 ANQGSEA come from the germline V gene. The CDR3 is 12 residues long. CDR3 sequence (DNA): TGCAGCGCGGAGCAGGGATTCGACACGCAGTATTTT. Protein: CSAEQGFDTQYF.

This clonotype is medium-sized within its sample. The chain recombines TRBV10-3 with TRBJ2-7, with unresolved D. The CDR3 contains 11 residues. CDR1 and CDR2 (germline): ENHRY, SYGVKD. CDR3 in DNA: TGTGCGACGCTGGAAGGGCGGGAGCAGTACTTC. This codes for CATLEGREQYF.

The chain couples TRBV10-3 to TRBJ1-2; D gene uncertain. V was trimmed by 9 bases and J by 2 bases, leaving 7 bases between them. Germline CDR1 reads ENHRY; CDR2 reads SYGVKD. This CDR3 has 11 residues. CDR3 amino acids: CAIRRNYGYTF. DNA of the CDR3: TGTGCCATTCGACGGAACTATGGCTACACCTTC.

By share, this clonotype ranks as medium-sized. V usage is TRBV6-2 or TRBV6-3 and J usage is TRBJ2-1; possibly TRBD1 for D (6 bases). Looked up from germline, CDR1 is MNHEY and CDR2 is SVGEGT. CDR3 length: 14 residues. Trimming removed 5 bases from V and 8 bases from J, with 16 bases in between. CDR3 sequence reads: CASSLLGKGDEQFF. In DNA, the CDR3 is TGTGCCAGCAGTCTCCTCGGGAAGGGGGATGAGCAGTTCTTC.

The CDR3 here is CASSLWAQGETQYF. Written as DNA, the CDR3 is TGTGCCAGCAGTTTATGGGCCCAGGGAGAGACCCAGTACTTC. V and J are TRBV27 and TRBJ2-5; TRBD1 is a possible D gene (5 bases). The CDR3 has 14 residues. Germline loops: CDR1 MNHEY, CDR2 SMNVEV (reference sequence). Trimming pared 1 base from V and 4 bases from J, leaving 10 bases between.

By frequency in the sample, this clonotype is medium-sized. V usage is TRBV7-8 and J usage is TRBJ2-4, with TRBD2 matching over 11 bases. J gave up 5 bases and V 3 bases, and 6 bases lay outside the gene matches. The CDR3 sequence is 16 residues long. Germline V gene lookup returns CDR1 SGHVS and CDR2 FQNEAQ. This CDR3 reads CASSFSLGLAENIQYF. The DNA of the CDR3 is TGTGCCAGCAGCTTTAGCCTGGGACTAGCGGAAAACATTCAGTACTTC.

In its sample, this clonotype is medium-sized (0.01 to 0.1%). This chain joins TRBV6-2 or TRBV6-3 and TRBJ2-3; D remains ambiguous. The V gene lost 2 bases and the J gene lost 8 bases, with 14 bases spanning the gap. The V gene's germline CDR1 is MNHEY and CDR2 SVGEGT. This CDR3 is 14 amino acids long. Here the CDR3 reads CASSYTSPTSTQYF. Written as DNA, the CDR3 is TGTGCCAGCAGTTACACTTCGCCGACAAGTACGCAGTATTTT.

This clonotype was counted a few times. The chain links TRBV4-1 to TRBJ2-1; D possibly corresponds to TRBD1 (5 bases). This CDR3 spans 17 amino acids. V lost 3 bases to trimming and J lost 0 bases, with 15 bases between them. Germline CDR1 and CDR2: MGHRA and YSYEKL. The CDR3 protein is CASSQERQTPSYNEQFF. In DNA form, the CDR3 reads TGCGCCAGCAGCCAGGAGAGACAGACCCCCTCCTACAATGAGCAGTTCTTC.

This clonotype has just a few counts. The gene calls are TRBV4-3 and TRBJ2-7; 7 bases are a match to TRBD1. The CDR3 is 15 amino acids. Germline CDR1 LGHNA, CDR2 YSLEER. With V trimmed by 0 bases and J by 2 bases, 4 bases remained unmatched. In DNA, the CDR3 is TGCGCCAGCAGCCAAGACCTGACAGGGACCTACGAGCAGTACTTC. Translated, it gives CASSQDLTGTYEQYF.

This clonotype is medium-sized within its sample. The chain uses TRBV7-9 and TRBJ2-2, with TRBD1 matching over 9 bases. This CDR3 spans 16 amino acids. Germline assignment: CDR1 SEHNR and CDR2 FQNEAQ (reference sequence). V shed 5 bases, J shed 4 bases, and the junction held 8 bases outside the gene matches. The CDR3 is CASSAPQGAGTGELFF. The CDR3 coding sequence is TGTGCCAGCAGCGCACCACAGGGGGCAGGCACCGGGGAGCTGTTTTTT.

Concerning this clonotype: This sequence may be a read error, since a much larger clone differs from it by one base. The rearrangement uses TRBV5-1 and TRBJ2-7, with D perhaps TRBD1 (6 bases). CDR1 SGHRS and CDR2 YFSETQ come from the germline V gene. Trimming left V 8 bases short and J 1 base short, with 16 bases between. The CDR3 extends over 14 amino acids. In DNA, the CDR3 is TGCGCCAGTTCCATCTCGGGGACATCCTACGAGCAGTACTTC. It encodes CASSISGTSYEQYF.

The J gene is TRBJ2-1, the V gene TRBV7-9; D is undetermined. Looked up from germline, CDR1 is SEHNR and CDR2 is FQNEAQ (reference sequence). V gave up 7 bases and J gave up 0 bases, with 16 bases separating them. This CDR3 has 16 residues. Here the CDR3 reads CASNLIGVSSYNEQFF. DNA for the CDR3: TGTGCCAGCAACCTAATCGGCGTTAGCTCCTACAATGAGCAGTTCTTC.

This clonotype is labeled as medium-sized. The chain links TRBV7-2 to TRBJ2-3; D is undetermined. V lost 1 base and J lost 2, with 4 bases in between. The CDR3 contains 13 residues. Per the germline V gene, CDR1 is SGHTA and CDR2 is FQGNSA. CDR3 loop: CASSLVTTDTQYF. CDR3 in DNA: TGTGCCAGCAGCTTAGTGACCACAGATACGCAGTATTTT.

This clonotype rates as large. CDR3 loop: CASRPGQGSSGTEAFF. In DNA form, the CDR3 reads TGTGCCAGCAGACCGGGACAGGGATCTTCTGGCACTGAAGCTTTCTTT. The chain uses TRBV7-6 and TRBJ1-1; 9 nucleotides line up with TRBD1. The ends lost 6 bases at V and 4 bases at J; junction bases unmatched: 12. Germline V CDR1 and CDR2: SGHVS, FNYEAQ. The CDR3 extends over 16 amino acids.

This clonotype came up a few times. The chain uses TRBV4-3 and TRBJ1-2; possibly TRBD1 for D (6 bases). The CDR3 is 14 residues long. The ends were cut back, 0 bases at V and 4 bases at J, with 9 bases in the middle. Germline V gene sequence: CDR1 LGHNA, CDR2 YSLEER. CDR3 sequence reads: CASSQDQDSYGYTF. Here the CDR3 DNA reads TGCGCCAGCAGCCAAGATCAGGACAGCTATGGCTACACCTTC.

This clonotype is labeled large (0.1 to 1%). This chain links TRBV30 with TRBJ1-1; D uncertain. Trimming cost V 2 bases and J 1 base, with 5 bases left between them. Germline loops: CDR1 GTSNPN, CDR2 SVGIG (reference sequence). The CDR3 runs to 12 residues. The CDR3 loop is CAWSPENTEAFF. The DNA for the CDR3 is TGTGCCTGGAGTCCTGAGAACACTGAAGCTTTCTTT.

By sample share, this clonotype is medium-sized (0.01 to 0.1%). CDR3 protein: CASSETGGNAGNTIYF. The DNA of the CDR3 is TGTGCCAGCAGCGAGACAGGGGGCAATGCTGGAAACACCATATATTTT. The rearrangement uses TRBV9 and TRBJ1-3, with 10 bases lining up with TRBD1. V was clipped by 3 bases and J by 2 bases; unmatched bases: 5. The CDR3 has 16 residues. Per germline, CDR1 SGDLS and CDR2 YYNGEE.

By frequency in the sample, this clonotype is medium-sized. The chain joins TRBV7-2 to TRBJ2-7; a possible D gene is TRBD2 (5 bases). The CDR3 runs to 14 residues. V lost 2 bases to trimming and J lost 2 bases, with 10 bases between them. Germline assignment: CDR1 SGHTA and CDR2 FQGNSA. CDR3 coding DNA: TGTGCCAGCAGCTTACCGGGGTACCCCTACGAGCAGTACTTC. This translates into CASSLPGYPYEQYF.

By share, this clonotype ranks as medium-sized. This chain connects TRBV7-9 to TRBJ1-1; D remains ambiguous. Germline V gene data show CDR1 as SEHNR and CDR2 as FQNEAQ (reference sequence). This CDR3 has 13 residues. The germline V and J ends were trimmed by 3 bases and 7 bases, with 12 bases remaining between them. DNA for the CDR3: TGTGCCAGCAGCTTCCCTAGTCGAAATGAAGCTTTCTTT. Its protein is CASSFPSRNEAFF.

This clonotype rates as large. The CDR3 DNA sequence: TGTGCCAGTAGTTATAGTCTGGGACTAGCGTCTGGCGGGGAGCTGTTTTTT. This gives the protein CASSYSLGLASGGELFF. V gene TRBV19 combines with J gene TRBJ2-2, with 10 positions matching TRBD2. J was trimmed by 7 bases and V by 5 bases; bases with no gene match: 13. Germline values: CDR1 LNHDA, CDR2 SQIVND (reference sequence). CDR3 size: 17 residues.

By proportion, this clonotype is hyperexpanded (1% or more). The J gene is TRBJ2-1, the V gene TRBV12-3 or TRBV12-4; D gene uncertain. The CDR3 runs 15 residues. V was pared by 2 bases and J by 5 bases, with 13 bases between. CDR3 sequence reads: CASSLLSRPNNEQFF. The CDR3 nucleotides are TGTGCCAGCAGTTTACTGAGCCGCCCGAACAATGAGCAGTTCTTC.

The table lists this clonotype with a few counts. The gene calls are TRBV28 and TRBJ2-5; weak D call: TRBD2 (6 bases). Trimming shortened V by 6 bases and J by 2 bases, and 13 bases separated the two germline ends. This CDR3 region has 14 residues. CDR1 is MDHEN, CDR2 SYDVKM, per germline. In DNA form, the CDR3 reads TGTGCCAGCAGCCCAGGACTAAGTCAAGAGACCCAGTACTTC. This encodes CASSPGLSQETQYF.

This clonotype is classed as large. V gene TRBV7-9 combines with J gene TRBJ1-1; D possibly corresponds to TRBD1 (6 bases). The CDR3 totals 15 residues. Germline loops: CDR1 SEHNR, CDR2 FQNEAQ (reference sequence). The germline V and J ends were trimmed by 5 bases and 5 bases, with 18 bases remaining between them. CDR3 loop: CASSPRQRGGTEAFF. CDR3 coding DNA: TGTGCCAGCAGCCCCCGACAGAGGGGGGGGACTGAAGCTTTCTTT.

By its share, this clonotype is medium-sized. The V call is TRBV27, the J call TRBJ2-7, with D maybe TRBD2 (6 bases). Germline V lookup: CDR1 MNHEY, CDR2 SMNVEV (reference sequence). The CDR3 sequence is 14 residues long. V lost 0 bases, J lost 4 bases, and 10 bases lay in between. CDR3 residues: CASSLSAGLYEQYF. In DNA, the CDR3 is TGTGCCAGCAGTTTATCGGCGGGATTGTACGAGCAGTACTTC.